What follows are 31 T cell receptor beta chains derived from one specimen sequenced in a study of blood T cells in healthy people across ages (dated by TCRdb to 2015 to 2017). The method was 5' RACE. TCRdb records Illumina HiSeq 2500 as the sequencer. A second PCR of about 6 to 11 cycles was performed with a sample-barcoded 5' primer and a J-beta primer mix. TCRdb's own reprocessing of the public reads used fastp at Q25 and MiXCR and kept productive beta chains. Entries are consolidated by CDR3 protein sequence, retaining the most common genes and DNA. For this sample the table gives roughly 1.4 million distinct CDR3 sequences, of which around 59% were detected only once. The ten largest clones represent more than 6% of the sample. Sequencing was performed on blood. Receptors originate from a man younger than 35 in good health.

The gene calls are TRBV7-9 and TRBJ2-7, with D possibly being TRBD2 (5 bases). There are 14 residues in the CDR3. Per the germline V gene, CDR1 is SEHNR and CDR2 is FQNEAQ (reference sequence). V was trimmed by 4 bases and J by 6 bases, leaving 16 bases between them. CDR3 sequence (DNA): TGTGCCAGCAGCTCGGACTTACGCGGATCCGAGCAGTACTTC. Its protein product is CASSSDLRGSEQYF. The whole variable domain, filled in from reference TRBV7-9 and TRBJ2-7, reads DTGVSQNPRHKITKRGQNVTFRCDPISEHNRLYWYRQTLGQGPEFLTYFQNEAQLEKSRLLSDRFSAERPKGSFSTLEIQRTEQGDSAMYLCASSSDLRGSEQYFGPGTRLTVT.

This clonotype was detected once. J is TRBJ1-1 and V is TRBV6-2 or TRBV6-3; a weak D match, TRBD1 (6 bases). The CDR3 contains 13 residues. Trimming removed 5 bases from V and 7 bases from J, with 14 bases in between. Germline V gene data show CDR1 as MNHEY and CDR2 as SVGEGT. As DNA, the CDR3 is TGTGCCAGCAGTGAACAGGGAAGACGTGAAGCTTTCTTT. Residues: CASSEQGRREAFF.

This clonotype was recorded a few times. The CDR3 bases are TGTGCCAGCAGTTATGCGACAGGGAGGTCCGAGCAGTACTTC. Translated, it gives CASSYATGRSEQYF. The V and J genes are TRBV6-6 and TRBJ2-4; maybe TRBD1 (7 bases). With the DNA end fitting TRBJ2-7 better, the J assignment may be wrong. The CDR3 runs 14 residues. The germline V gene has CDR1 MNHNY and CDR2 SVGAGI (reference sequence).

The chain employs TRBV12-5 and TRBJ2-1; 7 bases align to TRBD2. CDR1 and CDR2 (germline): LGHNT, FRNRAP. The CDR3 loop spans 16 amino acids. V trimming: 5 bases; J trimming: 5 bases; junction bases outside the gene matches: 12. For the CDR3, the DNA is TGTGCTAGTGGTCAAACGCCCAGCGGGGCCCACAATGAGCAGTTCTTC. Its translation is CASGQTPSGAHNEQFF.

Only a few counts were recorded for this clonotype. V gene TRBV29-1 combines with J gene TRBJ2-3; D unclear. V lost 5 bases and J lost 0, with 21 bases in between. This CDR3 comprises 17 residues. The germline CDR1 and CDR2 sequences are SQVTM and ANQGSEA. CDR3: CSVNIATYQGSTDTQYF. The CDR3 coding sequence is TGCAGCGTTAATATCGCGACCTACCAAGGGAGCACAGATACGCAGTATTTT.

The table lists this clonotype with a count of one. V gene TRBV20-1 combines with J gene TRBJ1-2; 7 bases are a match to TRBD1. The CDR3 is 11 amino acids. In germline, CDR1 is DFQATT, CDR2 SNEGSKA (reference sequence). Unmatched junction bases numbered 4, after V lost 6 bases and J lost 6 bases. The DNA of the CDR3 is TGCAGTGCCCAGGGGGGAAATGGCTACACCTTC. Protein: CSAQGGNGYTF.

This clonotype has ten or more counts. The chain has TRBV29-1 and TRBJ2-7, with no clear D. From germline, CDR1 is SQVTM and CDR2 ANQGSEA. The V gene lost 3 bases and the J gene lost 2 bases, with 8 bases spanning the gap. This CDR3 is built from 12 residues. CDR3 coding DNA: TGCAGCGTTGAGGTGGATACCTACGAGCAGTACTTC. This codes for CSVEVDTYEQYF.

The rearrangement uses TRBV6-1 and TRBJ1-2; D uncertain. This CDR3 spans 13 amino acids. Germline loops: CDR1 MNHNS, CDR2 SASEGT. The germline V and J ends were trimmed by 2 bases and 6 bases, with 10 bases remaining between them. The DNA of the CDR3 is TGTGCCAGCAGTGAAATTGGGCAGGATGGCTACACCTTC. Translating gives CASSEIGQDGYTF.

This clonotype was detected a few times. V usage is TRBV6-5 and J usage is TRBJ2-7; 7 bases agree with TRBD1. Trimming cost V 4 bases and J 0 bases; bases outside gene matches: 6. This CDR3 spans 15 amino acids. Germline V lookup: CDR1 MNHEY, CDR2 SVGAGI. CDR3: CASSSNRDSSYEQYF. The CDR3 nucleotides read TGTGCCAGCAGTTCGAACCGGGACAGCTCCTACGAGCAGTACTTC.

This chain joins TRBV4-3 and TRBJ2-5; D is tentatively TRBD1 or TRBD2 (5 bases each). The DNA matches TRBJ2-7 better at its end, which makes the J call doubtful. Germline V gene lookup returns CDR1 LGHNA and CDR2 YSLEER. The length of the CDR3 is 14 residues. The CDR3 region has the DNA TGCGCCAGCAGCCAGGGGATGGGGACGACCGAGCAGTACTTC. Its translation: CASSQGMGTTEQYF.

The DNA for the CDR3 is TGCAGTGCGCCCCTAGGGCTAGCGGTTTTCAATGAGCAGTTCTTC. This translates into CSAPLGLAVFNEQFF. This chain joins TRBV20-1 and TRBJ2-1; 7 bases line up with TRBD2. The germline V gene has CDR1 DFQATT and CDR2 SNEGSKA (reference sequence). The CDR3 runs 15 residues. V lost 6 bases and J lost 6; bases outside the gene matches: 14.

This clonotype was recorded once. The rearrangement joins TRBV28 to TRBJ2-1; perhaps TRBD1 as D (5 bases). Looked up from germline, CDR1 is MDHEN and CDR2 is SYDVKM. This CDR3 comprises 17 residues. V dropped 3 bases and J dropped 3 bases, with 18 bases sitting between them. The CDR3, as DNA: TGTGCCAGCAGTTTTGAGCGAATGGGGCTCTACTACAATGAGCAGTTCTTC. It encodes CASSFERMGLYYNEQFF.

This chain links TRBV10-3 with TRBJ2-5; D unresolved. Germline lookup yields CDR1 ENHRY and CDR2 SYGVKD. CDR3 length: 13 residues. V shed 1 base and J shed 1 base, with 4 bases lying between them. DNA of the CDR3: TGTGCCATCAGTGAGTACACCCAAGAGACCCAGTACTTC. Amino acids: CAISEYTQETQYF.

This clonotype was seen a handful of times. V gene TRBV11-1 combines with J gene TRBJ2-3; no clear D gene. CDR3 length: 14 residues. Between the trimmed V and J ends, which lost 3 bases and 0 bases, there was a span of 7 bases. CDR1 is SGHAT and CDR2 is FQDESV in the germline V gene (reference sequence). CDR3 coding DNA: TGTGCCAGCAGCTTCGCAGTAAGCACAGATACGCAGTATTTT. This gives the protein CASSFAVSTDTQYF. Combining the CDR3 with reference TRBV11-1 and TRBJ2-3 gives the whole variable domain EAEVAQSPRYKITEKSQAVAFWCDPISGHATLYWYRQILGQGPELLVQFQDESVVDDSQLPKDRFSAERLKGVDSTLKIQPAELGDSAMYLCASSFAVSTDTQYFGPGTRLTVL.

This clonotype was seen once. The final CDR3 position lacks the conserved phenylalanine or tryptophan, pointing to a likely read error. V is TRBV5-1 and J is TRBJ2-1; 10 bases fit TRBD2. CDR3 size: 21 residues. The germline CDR1 and CDR2 sequences are SGHRS and YFSETQ. The J segment lost 5 bases and the V segment lost 0 bases, leaving 20 bases of the junction unmatched. The CDR3 spells CASSLAPLGLAEFRPNNEQFL. As DNA, the CDR3 is TGCGCCAGCAGCTTGGCCCCCCTAGGACTAGCGGAGTTTCGACCCAACAATGAGCAGTTCTTA.

The V gene is TRBV6-6, the J gene TRBJ2-1; 9 bases match TRBD1. V gave up 2 bases and J gave up 2 bases; unmatched junction bases: 4. CDR3 size: 16 residues. The germline CDR1 and CDR2 sequences are MNHNY and SVGAGI (reference sequence). The CDR3 is CASSYETGGPYNEQFF. The DNA for the CDR3 is TGTGCCAGCAGTTACGAGACAGGGGGGCCCTACAATGAGCAGTTCTTC.

CDR3 loop: CAKYTRGEAFF. In nucleotides, the CDR3 is TGTGCCAAATATACTCGAGGTGAAGCTTTCTTT. The chain recombines TRBV2 with TRBJ1-1; D is uncertain. Trimming pared 10 bases from V and 7 bases from J, leaving 13 bases between. This CDR3 is built from 11 residues. Germline lookup yields CDR1 SNHLY and CDR2 FYNNEI.

The chain is built from TRBV20-1 and TRBJ2-1, with 11 bases fitting TRBD2. Losses at the gene ends were 2 bases for V and 4 bases for J; bases not matched to a gene: 7. This CDR3 contains 16 residues. CDR1 and CDR2 from the germline V gene are DFQATT and SNEGSKA (reference sequence). CDR3 in DNA: TGCAGTGCTAGACCCTTAGCGGGAGGGTGGTACAATGAGCAGTTCTTC. Protein sequence: CSARPLAGGWYNEQFF.

The rearrangement uses TRBV27 and TRBJ1-6; D is unresolved. Trimming stripped 4 bases from V and 0 bases from J, with 10 bases between. The CDR3 length is 16 residues. Germline V gives CDR1 MNHEY, CDR2 SMNVEV (reference sequence). DNA for the CDR3: TGTGCCAGCAGTTCCCAGAGAACCTCCTATAATTCACCCCTCCACTTT. As protein: CASSSQRTSYNSPLHF.

V usage is TRBV25-1 and J usage is TRBJ2-3; TRBD2 matches at 7 bases. The J segment lost 4 bases and the V segment lost 3 bases, leaving 7 bases of the junction unmatched. The CDR3 length is 15 residues. Germline CDR1 is MGHDK and CDR2 is SYGVNS. The CDR3 region is CASSDPKRGPDTQYF. The CDR3, as DNA: TGTGCCAGCAGTGACCCGAAGCGGGGACCAGATACGCAGTATTTT. The full variable domain, its missing parts supplied by reference TRBV25-1 and TRBJ2-3, is EADIYQTPRYLVIGTGKKITLECSQTMGHDKMYWYQQDPGMELHLIHYSYGVNSTEKGDLSSESTVSRIRTEHFPLTLESARPSHTSQYLCASSDPKRGPDTQYFGPGTRLTVL.

The chain carries TRBV4-2 and TRBJ2-4; TRBD2 agrees at 11 bases. Judging by the DNA end, TRBJ2-7 fits better; the J call may be wrong. This CDR3 has 14 residues. The germline CDR1 and CDR2 sequences are LGHNA and YNFKEQ. The CDR3 DNA reads TGTGCCAGCAGCCGGGGACTAGCGGACTACGAGCAGTACTTC. Protein: CASSRGLADYEQYF.

The chain carries TRBV7-2 and TRBJ1-4; maybe TRBD1 (6 bases). Per the germline V gene, CDR1 is SGHTA and CDR2 is FQGNSA. V lost 1 base, J lost 8 bases, and 14 bases lay in between. This CDR3 spans 15 amino acids. CDR3 residues: CASSLGGAAGEKLFF. The CDR3 DNA follows: TGTGCCAGCAGCTTAGGGGGGGCCGCCGGGGAAAAACTGTTTTTT.

This clonotype was found many times. This sequence joins TRBV4-1 and TRBJ2-7; D could derive from TRBD1 or TRBD2 (5 bases each). Germline CDR1 MGHRA, CDR2 YSYEKL. The CDR3 is 14 amino acids. Deletions cut 0 bases from V and 3 bases from J, with 9 bases between. The CDR3 here is CASSQDRGGYEQYF. The CDR3 DNA reads as TGCGCCAGCAGCCAAGATCGTGGGGGCTACGAGCAGTACTTC.

The J gene is TRBJ1-3, the V gene TRBV7-9; D unresolved. Trimming pared 4 bases from V and 12 bases from J, leaving 19 bases between. Germline CDR1 is SEHNR and CDR2 is FQNEAQ (reference sequence). The CDR3 has 14 residues. For the CDR3, the DNA is TGTGCCAGCAGCTCCCCGGGCGACGGTTCGGGCATATATTTT. This translates into CASSSPGDGSGIYF.

The J gene is TRBJ2-3, the V gene TRBV6-6; D unresolved. Germline-derived CDR1 and CDR2 are MNHNY and SVGAGI (reference sequence). This CDR3 contains 13 residues. V was cut by 8 bases and J by 2 bases, with 11 bases left in between. The CDR3 nucleotides read TGTGCCAGCTTAGTGGGATCCACAGATACGCAGTATTTT. Its protein is CASLVGSTDTQYF.

This clonotype was seen a handful of times. V and J are TRBV15 and TRBJ2-5; possible D gene TRBD2, 5 bases. The CDR3 spans 13 residues. Germline V CDR1 and CDR2: LNHNV, YYDKDF (reference sequence). Trimming left V 5 bases short and J 5 bases short, with 12 bases between. This CDR3 reads CATSSAVKETQYF. For the CDR3, the DNA is TGTGCCACCAGCTCAGCGGTTAAGGAGACCCAGTACTTC.

The chain is built from TRBV20-1 and TRBJ2-3; 10 bases agree with TRBD2. The germline V gene encodes CDR1 DFQATT and CDR2 SNEGSKA (reference sequence). The J segment lost 4 bases and the V segment lost 4 bases, leaving 11 bases of the junction unmatched. This CDR3 has 16 amino acids. The DNA of the CDR3 is TGCAGTGCTAAAAGCGGGGGGGCCGTGTACCCAGATACGCAGTATTTT. Protein product: CSAKSGGAVYPDTQYF.

The table lists this clonotype with a count of one. The chain has TRBV20-1 and TRBJ2-1; a weak D match, TRBD1 (5 bases). Germline V CDR1 and CDR2: DFQATT, SNEGSKA (reference sequence). Trimming cost V 3 bases and J 2 bases, with 14 bases left between them. CDR3 length: 15 residues. CDR3 DNA: TGCAGTGCTAGGGGGCAGCCTACCCCCTACAATGAGCAGTTCTTC. This sequence encodes CSARGQPTPYNEQFF.

This chain links TRBV4-3 with TRBJ2-1, with 14 nucleotides matching TRBD2. With 3 bases clipped from V and 9 bases from J, the junction kept 13 bases outside the gene matches. The CDR3 sequence is 18 residues long. The germline CDR1 and CDR2 sequences are LGHNA and YSLEER. Here the CDR3 reads CASSQQTSGGARAGEQFF. In DNA form, the CDR3 reads TGCGCCAGCAGCCAGCAGACTAGCGGGGGGGCAAGGGCCGGTGAGCAGTTCTTC.

The chain couples TRBV5-1 to TRBJ1-6; D call uncertain. V was clipped by 4 bases and J by 4 bases, with 18 bases between them. The CDR3 has 17 residues. CDR1 is SGHRS and CDR2 is YFSETQ in the germline V gene. CDR3 nucleotide sequence: TGCGCCAGCAGCACCCTTTCTCGGATGGGGTATAATTCACCCCTCCACTTT. As protein: CASSTLSRMGYNSPLHF.

The rearrangement uses TRBV6-6 and TRBJ2-1, with TRBD2 as a possible D gene (7 bases). CDR1 and CDR2 (germline): MNHNY, SVGAGI (reference sequence). The V end was cut by 6 bases, the J end by 5 bases, with 14 bases between. The CDR3 is 14 amino acids. The CDR3 DNA follows: TGTGCCAGCAGCCCGACCGGGGGGCACAATGAGCAGTTCTTC. Protein sequence: CASSPTGGHNEQFF.